Included here is one T cell receptor (beta chain) sequence, with context. Its specificity is unknown. Measured with immunoSEQ multiplex PCR; TCRdb has only the in-frame clones, and not every one. This sample has roughly 13,000 clones, with 65% to 85% found just once. Germline CDR1 SEHNR, CDR2 FQNEAQ (reference sequence). V was clipped by 2 bases and J by 6 bases, with 7 bases between them. CDR3 length: 12 residues. The sample originates from a study of somatic mutations in cytotoxic T cells in rheumatoid arthritis. General observations from the study: With fewer than 85 patients examined, fewer than 10 had a largest CD8+ clone exceeding 20% of CD8+ cells. Healthy controls showed no age-related rise in CD8+ clonality, whereas rheumatoid arthritis patients did.

This chain joins TRBV7-9 and TRBJ1-2; D call uncertain. The sequenced sample consisted of CD8+ T cells sorted from blood. The sequence was obtained from an adult with rheumatoid arthritis. The chain's CDR3 is CASSLITDGYTF. As DNA, the CDR3 is TGTGCCAGCAGCTTAATCACCGATGGCTACACCTTC.